One sample yielded the 22 T cell receptor beta chains listed below, sequenced in a study of blood T cell repertoires in COVID-19. Sequenced by immunoSEQ multiplex PCR; TCRdb stores in-frame clones only, minus some. This sample has hundreds of thousands of clones, with roughly 90% found just once. Input material: PBMCs or T cells enriched from blood (not recorded which). The receptors were sampled from a woman in her 30s with acute COVID-19.

V and J are TRBV27 and TRBJ2-3; 14 positions match TRBD2. Germline CDR1 MNHEY, CDR2 SMNVEV (reference sequence). V shed 3 bases and J 5 bases; nucleotides not matched to a gene: 16. The CDR3 totals 20 residues. The CDR3, as DNA: TGTGCCAGCAGTTTCCTATTTGGACTAGCGGGGGGTCAGGGCAGAGATACGCAGTATTTT. This codes for CASSFLFGLAGGQGRDTQYF.

This chain joins TRBV5-6 and TRBJ1-4, with D possibly TRBD1 on 5 matching bases. Germline-derived CDR1 and CDR2 are SGHDT and YYEEEE. CDR3 length: 17 amino acids. V was trimmed by 1 base and J by 0 bases, leaving 13 bases between them. Here the CDR3 DNA reads TGTGCCAGCAGCTTGACCCCCATGGGGCCAACTAATGAAAAACTGTTTTTT. Translating it yields CASSLTPMGPTNEKLFF.

The CDR3 DNA follows: TGCGCCAGCATGCGAGCCTCCTACGAGCAGTACTTC. It yields the protein CASMRASYEQYF. The genes are TRBV10-1 and TRBJ2-7; D gene ambiguous. The CDR3 sequence is 12 residues long. V lost 7 bases and J 0 bases, leaving 7 bases between the germline ends. Germline V gene lookup returns CDR1 WNHNN and CDR2 SYGVQD (reference sequence).

The genes are TRBV28 and TRBJ1-5; D unclear. Germline CDR1 reads MDHEN; CDR2 reads SYDVKM. The CDR3 extends over 12 amino acids. V lost 6 bases and J lost 6, with 9 bases in between. CDR3 in DNA: TGTGCCAGCAGAGCCGGTAGTCAGCCCCAGCATTTT. Protein: CASRAGSQPQHF.

The V call is TRBV28, the J call TRBJ1-6; no reliable D call. V lost 1 base to trimming and J lost 7 bases, with 11 bases between them. The V gene's germline CDR1 is MDHEN and CDR2 SYDVKM. The CDR3 spans 15 residues. The CDR3, as DNA: TGTGCCAGCAGTTTATACGACATTCGGAATTCACCCCTCCACTTT. Protein sequence: CASSLYDIRNSPLHF.

The chain uses TRBV7-8 and TRBJ2-2; 8 positions match TRBD1. CDR3 size: 15 residues. The germline V gene has CDR1 SGHVS and CDR2 FQNEAQ. V was clipped by 4 bases and J by 3 bases; unmatched bases: 4. CDR3 coding DNA: TGTGCCAGCAGCTACGGGACAGGCTACACCGGGGAGCTGTTTTTT. Protein: CASSYGTGYTGELFF.

The rearrangement links TRBV3-1 (or the pseudogene TRBV3-2) to TRBJ2-5, with TRBD2 matching over 16 bases. From germline, CDR1 is LGHDT and CDR2 YNNKEL (reference sequence). The CDR3 is 19 residues long. The V and J ends lost 4 bases and 5 bases, in that order; junction bases with no gene match: 13. The CDR3 DNA is TGTGCCAGCAGCCTCCACCCGGGACTAGCGGGGGGGCAGGCGGAGACCCAGTACTTC. This translates into CASSLHPGLAGGQAETQYF.

This clone was seen more than once but under ten times. The chain employs TRBV29-1 and TRBJ1-1; 8 bases fit TRBD1. The CDR3 is 13 amino acids. Germline CDR1 SQVTM, CDR2 ANQGSEA. V shed 4 bases and J 8 bases; nucleotides not matched to a gene: 9. As DNA, the CDR3 is TGCAGCGTTGTGGGGCAGGGGGCCAGAGAAGCTTTCTTT. It codes for CSVVGQGAREAFF.

The rearrangement uses TRBV11-3 and TRBJ2-3, with a possible D match to TRBD2 (7 bases). The germline V gene encodes CDR1 SGHNT and CDR2 YENEEA. This CDR3 is built from 15 residues. The V end lost 4 bases, the J end lost 1 base, and 12 bases lay between the germline ends. The CDR3 protein is CASSSGGMGTDTQYF. The CDR3, as DNA: TGTGCCAGCAGCTCGGGGGGCATGGGCACAGATACGCAGTATTTT. Full variable domain (outside the CDR3, taken from reference TRBV11-3 and TRBJ2-3): EAGVVQSPRYKIIEKKQPVAFWCNPISGHNTLYWYLQNLGQGPELLIRYENEEAVDDSQLPKDRFSAERLKGVDSTLKIQPAELGDSAVYLCASSSGGMGTDTQYFGPGTRLTVL.

The CDR3, as DNA: TGCGCCAGCAGGACGAGGCCCGGGACTAGCGGGTTGCTCGAGCAGTTCTTC. Translated: CASRTRPGTSGLLEQFF. The chain recombines TRBV5-1 with TRBJ2-1; 12 bases are a match to TRBD2. Germline loops: CDR1 SGHRS, CDR2 YFSETQ. Losses at the gene ends were 5 bases for V and 10 bases for J; bases not matched to a gene: 16. This CDR3 comprises 17 residues. The complete variable domain, with remaining parts taken from reference TRBV5-1 and TRBJ2-1, reads KAGVTQTPRYLIKTRGQQVTLSCSPISGHRSVSWYQQTPGQGLQFLFEYFSETQRNKGNFPGRFSGRQFSNSRSEMNVSTLELGDSALYLCASRTRPGTSGLLEQFFGPGTRLTVL.

The chain couples TRBV10-1 to TRBJ2-5, with D perhaps TRBD1 (5 bases). CDR1 is WNHNN and CDR2 is SYGVQD in the germline V gene (reference sequence). The CDR3 is 13 amino acids. V lost 1 base and J lost 7, with 10 bases in between. This CDR3 is CASSELVGATQYF. The CDR3 DNA follows: TGCGCCAGCAGTGAGTTAGTTGGGGCGACCCAGTACTTC.

V gene TRBV7-8 combines with J gene TRBJ2-1; TRBD2 matches at 7 bases. Germline assignment: CDR1 SGHVS and CDR2 FQNEAQ. The V and J ends lost 2 bases and 1 base, in that order; junction bases with no gene match: 5. The CDR3 extends over 16 amino acids. The CDR3 DNA follows: TGTGCCAGCAGCTTATTTCCCGGGGGGTCCTACAATGAGCAGTTCTTC. The encoded protein is CASSLFPGGSYNEQFF.

V and J are TRBV7-2 and TRBJ2-1, with 9 bases matching TRBD2. Germline lookup yields CDR1 SGHTA and CDR2 FQGNSA. The CDR3 loop spans 14 amino acids. Unmatched junction bases numbered 5, after V lost 1 base and J lost 10 bases. DNA for the CDR3: TGTGCCAGCAGCTTAGTGGGGACTAGCCCCGAGCAGTTCTTC. Its protein product is CASSLVGTSPEQFF.

The chain employs TRBV15 and TRBJ1-1, with D unclear. The ends were cut back, 0 bases at V and 6 bases at J, with 14 bases in the middle. Looked up from germline, CDR1 is LNHNV and CDR2 is YYDKDF (reference sequence). The CDR3 is 15 amino acids. CDR3 coding DNA: TGTGCCACCAGCAGAGATAACACCCTGGCTCCTGAAGCTTTCTTT. Amino acid sequence: CATSRDNTLAPEAFF.

This CDR3 is CATSGTGDTGELFF. For the CDR3, the DNA is TGTGCCACCAGCGGGACAGGCGACACCGGGGAGCTGTTTTTT. V is TRBV15 and J is TRBJ2-2; 8 nucleotides align to TRBD1. Trimming took 5 bases from V and 3 from J; bases not matched to a gene: 2. In germline, CDR1 is LNHNV, CDR2 YYDKDF (reference sequence). This CDR3 has 14 residues.

This clone was picked up a small number of times. The gene calls are TRBV5-4 and TRBJ1-3; the D gene is possibly TRBD1 (6 bases). Trimming took 0 bases from V and 2 from J, leaving 9 bases between them. From germline, CDR1 is SGHNT and CDR2 YYREEE (reference sequence). This CDR3 contains 15 residues. The CDR3 region is CASSLGSGAGNTIYF. As DNA, the CDR3 is TGTGCCAGCAGCTTGGGTTCAGGGGCTGGAAACACCATATATTTT.

This clone has a single count. This rearrangement joins TRBV11-2 to TRBJ1-2, with TRBD1 identical over 7 bases. In germline, CDR1 is SGHAT, CDR2 FQNNGV. V shed 6 bases and J 6 bases; nucleotides not matched to a gene: 7. The CDR3 runs 13 residues. CDR3 DNA sequence: TGTGCCAGCAGAAACAGGGACAGCAATGGCTACACCTTC. This sequence encodes CASRNRDSNGYTF.

CDR3 residues: CASSTSAGQGGGWNLNTEAFF. The CDR3 region has the DNA TGTGCCAGCAGCACCTCGGCGGGACAGGGGGGCGGATGGAATTTGAACACTGAAGCTTTCTTT. This chain connects TRBV3-1 (or the pseudogene TRBV3-2) to TRBJ1-1; 11 bases map to TRBD1. The V segment lost 5 bases and the J segment 0 bases; nucleotides outside the gene matches: 20. CDR3 size: 21 residues. Looked up from germline, CDR1 is LGHDT and CDR2 is YNNKEL (reference sequence).

J is TRBJ1-6 and V is TRBV2; the match to TRBD1 covers 9 bases. The CDR3 has 12 amino acids. Losses at the gene ends were 8 bases for V and 9 bases for J; bases not matched to a gene: 2. Germline V gene lookup returns CDR1 SNHLY and CDR2 FYNNEI. The CDR3 region has the DNA TGTGCCAGCGGGGACAGGGCTTCACCCCTCCACTTT. This translates into CASGDRASPLHF.

The chain links TRBV3-1 (or the pseudogene TRBV3-2) to TRBJ1-2; D may be TRBD1 (6 bases). V was clipped by 0 bases and J by 0 bases, with 8 bases between them. There are 15 residues in the CDR3. CDR1 is LGHDT and CDR2 is YNNKEL in the germline V gene (reference sequence). In DNA, the CDR3 is TGTGCCAGCAGCCAAGAAACAGGGCCTAACTATGGCTACACCTTC. The encoded protein is CASSQETGPNYGYTF.

The chain is built from TRBV2 and TRBJ2-3, with 9 nucleotides matching TRBD2. The V gene's germline CDR1 is SNHLY and CDR2 FYNNEI. Trimming cost V 5 bases and J 4 bases; bases outside gene matches: 4. The CDR3 is 14 residues long. This CDR3 reads CASSRGGGADTQYF. The CDR3 DNA sequence: TGTGCCAGCAGTCGCGGGGGGGGCGCAGATACGCAGTATTTT. The whole variable domain, filled in from reference TRBV2 and TRBJ2-3, reads EPEVTQTPSHQVTQMGQEVILRCVPISNHLYFYWYRQILGQKVEFLVSFYNNEISEKSEIFDDQFSVERPDGSNFTLKIRSTKLEDSAMYFCASSRGGGADTQYFGPGTRLTVL.

The chain links TRBV2 to TRBJ2-7; 9 nucleotides agree with TRBD1. V shed 5 bases, J shed 2 bases, and the junction held 7 bases outside the gene matches. The CDR3 is 15 residues long. Germline V lookup: CDR1 SNHLY, CDR2 FYNNEI. Here the CDR3 DNA reads TGTGCCAGCAGTCGACAGGGGGTAGCCCCCTACGAGCAGTACTTC. Translating it yields CASSRQGVAPYEQYF.